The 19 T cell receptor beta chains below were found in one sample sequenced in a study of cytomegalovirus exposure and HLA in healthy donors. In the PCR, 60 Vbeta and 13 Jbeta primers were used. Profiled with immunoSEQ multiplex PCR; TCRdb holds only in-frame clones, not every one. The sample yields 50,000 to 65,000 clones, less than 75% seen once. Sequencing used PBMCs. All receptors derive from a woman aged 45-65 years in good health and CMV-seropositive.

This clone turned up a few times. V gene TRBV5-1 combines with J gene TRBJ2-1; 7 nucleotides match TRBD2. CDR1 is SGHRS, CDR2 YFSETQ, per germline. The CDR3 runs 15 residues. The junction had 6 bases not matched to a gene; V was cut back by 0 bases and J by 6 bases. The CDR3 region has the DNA TGCGCCAGCAGCTTGGGGGGCGGGAGTGCCAATGAGCAGTTCTTC. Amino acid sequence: CASSLGGGSANEQFF.

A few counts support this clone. The CDR3 DNA sequence: TGTGCCAGCAGCCCGTCAGGGTCCCTGGGTTGGACGCAGTATTTT. Translated, it gives CASSPSGSLGWTQYF. J is TRBJ2-3 and V is TRBV11-2; TRBD1 might be the D (5 bases). V shed 5 bases and J shed 9 bases, with 21 bases lying between them. The CDR3 runs to 15 residues. CDR1 SGHAT and CDR2 FQNNGV come from the germline V gene.

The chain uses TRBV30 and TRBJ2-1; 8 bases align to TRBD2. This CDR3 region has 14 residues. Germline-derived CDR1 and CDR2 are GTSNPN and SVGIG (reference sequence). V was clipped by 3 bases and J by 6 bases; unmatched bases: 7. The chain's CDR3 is CAWRGTSGANEQFF. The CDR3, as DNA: TGTGCCTGGAGAGGGACTAGTGGGGCCAATGAGCAGTTCTTC.

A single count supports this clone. The CDR3 region has the DNA TGTGCCAGCAGCTTGGGTGCTAGCGGTTTGTACAATGAGCAGTTCTTC. It is translated as CASSLGASGLYNEQFF. This sequence joins TRBV13 and TRBJ2-1; 7 bases align to TRBD2. Per germline, CDR1 PRHDT and CDR2 FYEKMQ (reference sequence). Losses at the gene ends were 3 bases for V and 4 bases for J; bases not matched to a gene: 9. CDR3 size: 16 residues.

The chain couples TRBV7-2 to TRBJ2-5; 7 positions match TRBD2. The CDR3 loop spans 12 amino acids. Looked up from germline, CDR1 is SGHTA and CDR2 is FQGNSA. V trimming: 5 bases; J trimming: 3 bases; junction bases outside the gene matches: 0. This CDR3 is CASSRGEETQYF. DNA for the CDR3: TGTGCCAGCAGCCGGGGGGAAGAGACCCAGTACTTC.

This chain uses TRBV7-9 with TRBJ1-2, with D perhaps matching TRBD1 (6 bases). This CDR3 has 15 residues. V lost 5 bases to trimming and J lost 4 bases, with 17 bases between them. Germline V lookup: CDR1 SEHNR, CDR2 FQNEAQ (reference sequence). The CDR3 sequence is CASSLSGQSSYGYTF. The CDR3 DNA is TGTGCCAGCAGCCTTTCCGGACAGTCCTCCTATGGCTACACCTTC.

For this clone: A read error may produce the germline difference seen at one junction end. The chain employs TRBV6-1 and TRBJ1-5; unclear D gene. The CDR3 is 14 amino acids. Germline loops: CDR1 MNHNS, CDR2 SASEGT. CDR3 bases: TGTGCCAGCAGTGGAGGTAGTAGCAGTCAGCCCCAGCATTTT. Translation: CASSGGSSSQPQHF.

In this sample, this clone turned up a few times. CDR3 DNA sequence: TGTGCCAGCAGCGTAGGTAGGGGGACAGATACGCAGTATTTT. This codes for CASSVGRGTDTQYF. The chain employs TRBV9 and TRBJ2-3, with D perhaps TRBD1 (6 bases). Germline CDR1 is SGDLS and CDR2 is YYNGEE. The CDR3 covers 14 residues. Deletions cut 0 bases from V and 3 bases from J, with 8 bases between.

The CDR3 protein is CSGTRGREQYF. CDR3 in DNA: TGCAGTGGAACCAGGGGGCGCGAGCAGTACTTC. The chain carries TRBV20-1 and TRBJ2-7; 8 bases match TRBD1. Losses at the gene ends were 7 bases for V and 6 bases for J; bases not matched to a gene: 5. Germline CDR1 DFQATT, CDR2 SNEGSKA (reference sequence). This CDR3 contains 11 residues.

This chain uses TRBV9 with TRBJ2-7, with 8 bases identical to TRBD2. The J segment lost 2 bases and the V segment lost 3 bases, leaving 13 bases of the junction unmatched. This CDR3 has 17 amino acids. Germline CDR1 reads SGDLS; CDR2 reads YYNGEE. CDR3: CASSAGAGTRSTYEQYF. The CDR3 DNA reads TGTGCCAGCAGCGCGGGAGCCGGGACTAGAAGCACCTACGAGCAGTACTTC.

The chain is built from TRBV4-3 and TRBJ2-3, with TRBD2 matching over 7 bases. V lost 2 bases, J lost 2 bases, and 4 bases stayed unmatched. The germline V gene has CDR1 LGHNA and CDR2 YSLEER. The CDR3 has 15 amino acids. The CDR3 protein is CASSQLAENTDTQYF. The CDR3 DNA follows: TGCGCCAGCAGCCAACTAGCGGAAAACACAGATACGCAGTATTTT.

CDR3 nucleotides: TGTGCCAGCAGTTTAACGACAGGGGAATTGGGGAGAAATCAGCCCCAGCATTTT. Amino acid sequence: CASSLTTGELGRNQPQHF. This sequence joins TRBV28 and TRBJ1-5; TRBD1 matches 8 bases. This CDR3 region has 18 residues. Per the germline V gene, CDR1 is MDHEN and CDR2 is SYDVKM. Trimming at V came to 2 bases and at J to 4 bases, leaving 13 bases not matched to a gene. Full variable domain (outside the CDR3, taken from reference TRBV28 and TRBJ1-5): DVKVTQSSRYLVKRTGEKVFLECVQDMDHENMFWYRQDPGLGLRLIYFSYDVKMKEKGDIPEGYSVSREKKERFSLILESASTNQTSMYLCASSLTTGELGRNQPQHFGDGTRLSIL.

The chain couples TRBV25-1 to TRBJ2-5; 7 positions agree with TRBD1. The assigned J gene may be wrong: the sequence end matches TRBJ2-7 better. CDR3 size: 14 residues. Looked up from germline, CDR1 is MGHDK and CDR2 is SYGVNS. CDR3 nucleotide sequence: TGTGCCAGCAGTTGGGGACAGTTTAACTACGAGCAGTACTTC. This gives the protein CASSWGQFNYEQYF.

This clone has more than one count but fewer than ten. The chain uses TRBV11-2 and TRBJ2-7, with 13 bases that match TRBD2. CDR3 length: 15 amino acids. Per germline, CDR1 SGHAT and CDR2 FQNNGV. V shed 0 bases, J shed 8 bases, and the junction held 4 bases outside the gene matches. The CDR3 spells CASSLDPGLAGKQYF. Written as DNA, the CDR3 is TGTGCCAGCAGCTTAGACCCGGGACTAGCGGGGAAGCAGTACTTC.

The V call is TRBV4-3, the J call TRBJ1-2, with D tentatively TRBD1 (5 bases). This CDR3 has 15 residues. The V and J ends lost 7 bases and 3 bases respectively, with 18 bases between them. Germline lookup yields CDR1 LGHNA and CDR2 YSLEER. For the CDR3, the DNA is TGCGCCAGCAAGCAGGATGCGGGGACCCACTATGGCTACACCTTC. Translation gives CASKQDAGTHYGYTF.

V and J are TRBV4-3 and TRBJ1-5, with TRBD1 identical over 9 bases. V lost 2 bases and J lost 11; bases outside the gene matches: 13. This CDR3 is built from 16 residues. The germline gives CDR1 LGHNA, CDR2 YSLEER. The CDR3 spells CASSQLVGQGSKAQHF. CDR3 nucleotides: TGCGCCAGCAGCCAATTAGTTGGACAGGGGTCAAAAGCCCAGCATTTT.

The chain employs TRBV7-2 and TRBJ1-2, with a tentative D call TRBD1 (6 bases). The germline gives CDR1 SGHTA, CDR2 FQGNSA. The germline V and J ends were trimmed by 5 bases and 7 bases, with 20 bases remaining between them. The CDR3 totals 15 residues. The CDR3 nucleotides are TGTGCCAGCAGCCCAAGCGACAGGTCGTCAGGTGGCTACACCTTC. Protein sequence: CASSPSDRSSGGYTF.

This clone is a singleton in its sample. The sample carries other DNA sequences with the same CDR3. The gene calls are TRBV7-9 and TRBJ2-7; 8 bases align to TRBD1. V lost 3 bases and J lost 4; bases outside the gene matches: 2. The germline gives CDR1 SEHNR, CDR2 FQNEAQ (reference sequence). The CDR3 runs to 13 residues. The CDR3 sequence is CASSLDRAYEQYF. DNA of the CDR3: TGTGCCAGCAGCTTGGACAGGGCATACGAGCAGTACTTC.

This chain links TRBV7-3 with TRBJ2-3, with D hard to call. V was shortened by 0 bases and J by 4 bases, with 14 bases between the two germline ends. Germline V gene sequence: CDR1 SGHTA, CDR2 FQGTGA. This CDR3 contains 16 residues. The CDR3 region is CASSLTGQLSADTQYF. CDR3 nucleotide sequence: TGTGCCAGCAGCTTAACAGGTCAACTATCAGCAGATACGCAGTATTTT.